These 21 T cell receptor beta chains were sequenced from one sample in a study of immune evolution from preneoplasia to lung adenocarcinoma. Assay used: immunoSEQ multiplex PCR; TCRdb lists only in-frame clones, some missing. This sample carries more than 4,000 clones, more than 60% of them seen once, and the ten largest clones take approximately 6.6%. What was sequenced was FFPE minimally invasive lung adenocarcinoma tissue. The source of these receptors is a person between 50 and 70 years old with lung adenocarcinoma.

The table lists this clone with a few counts. The chain uses TRBV30 and TRBJ1-6; D not resolved. CDR3 length: 13 amino acids. Between the trimmed V and J ends, which lost 1 base and 6 bases, there was a span of 7 bases. Germline lookup yields CDR1 GTSNPN and CDR2 SVGIG (reference sequence). CDR3 DNA: TGTGCCTGGAGTGACCTGGTTAATTCACCCCTCCACTTT. Translating gives CAWSDLVNSPLHF.

The gene calls are TRBV29-1 and TRBJ1-1, with a possible D match to TRBD1 (5 bases). Per the germline V gene, CDR1 is SQVTM and CDR2 is ANQGSEA. There are 11 residues in the CDR3. V was clipped by 4 bases and J by 5 bases, with 8 bases between them. CDR3 coding DNA: TGCAGCGTTGGGGGGGAGACTGAAGCTTTCTTT. This codes for CSVGGETEAFF.

The CDR3 reads CASSQDPPGLAGFVGETQYF. DNA for the CDR3: TGCGCCAGCAGCCAAGATCCACCGGGACTAGCGGGATTCGTTGGAGAGACCCAGTACTTC. This rearrangement joins TRBV4-3 to TRBJ2-5; TRBD2 aligns across 13 bases. Germline trimming cut 0 bases from V and 4 bases from J; bases unmatched to any gene: 14. Per the germline V gene, CDR1 is LGHNA and CDR2 is YSLEER. This CDR3 spans 20 amino acids.

There are a few counts of this clone. The gene calls are TRBV7-8 and TRBJ1-5; D not resolved. V was pared by 5 bases and J by 1 base, with 12 bases between. The CDR3 length is 15 residues. Germline assignment: CDR1 SGHVS and CDR2 FQNEAQ. The CDR3 is CASSPQGNSNQPQHF. In DNA form, the CDR3 reads TGTGCCAGCAGCCCGCAAGGGAACAGCAATCAGCCCCAGCATTTT.

The chain employs TRBV7-2 and TRBJ2-5; TRBD1 or TRBD2 may be the D gene (5 bases each). The DNA matches TRBJ2-7 better at its end, which makes the J call doubtful. CDR1 is SGHTA, CDR2 FQGNSA, per germline. The CDR3 spans 13 residues. CDR3 residues: CASSPGTDYEQYF. In DNA, the CDR3 is TGTGCCAGCAGCCCCGGGACGGATTACGAGCAGTACTTC.

This clone has only one observation. The chain is built from TRBV4-3 and TRBJ1-1; TRBD1 matches at 7 bases. This CDR3 is 14 amino acids long. Germline trimming cut 0 bases from V and 7 bases from J; bases unmatched to any gene: 5. Germline-derived CDR1 and CDR2 are LGHNA and YSLEER. In DNA, the CDR3 is TGCGCCAGCAGCCAAGATCACAGGACAGGTGAAGCTTTCTTT. Translation gives CASSQDHRTGEAFF.

A few counts support this clone. This chain uses TRBV7-2 with TRBJ2-1, with 10 bases lining up with TRBD1. The CDR3 sequence is 15 residues long. CDR1 and CDR2 from the germline V gene are SGHTA and FQGNSA. The V gene end was trimmed by 3 bases and the J gene end by 9 bases; junction bases not matched to a gene: 8. CDR3 loop: CASSFGDRGFREQFF. CDR3 in DNA: TGTGCCAGCAGCTTCGGGGACAGGGGTTTTCGTGAGCAGTTCTTC.

The chain uses TRBV5-8 and TRBJ2-3; TRBD2 matches at 12 bases. The CDR3 loop spans 17 amino acids. From germline, CDR1 is SGHTS and CDR2 YDEGEE. Losses at the gene ends were 3 bases for V and 2 bases for J; bases not matched to a gene: 7. The CDR3 loop reads CASSSLLAGGITDTQYF. The DNA of the CDR3 is TGTGCCAGCAGCTCGCTACTAGCGGGGGGCATCACAGATACGCAGTATTTT.

V is TRBV5-4 and J is TRBJ2-2, with D hard to call. V lost 0 bases and J 5 bases, leaving 11 bases between the germline ends. Looked up from germline, CDR1 is SGHNT and CDR2 is YYREEE (reference sequence). CDR3 length: 15 amino acids. CDR3 sequence (DNA): TGTGCCAGCAGCTTGGAACTGGGTGGGACCGGGGAGCTGTTTTTT. This translates into CASSLELGGTGELFF.

The chain uses TRBV7-8 and TRBJ1-1; the D gene is possibly TRBD1 (6 bases). CDR3 size: 16 residues. CDR1 is SGHVS and CDR2 is FQNEAQ in the germline V gene. The ends were cut back, 0 bases at V and 1 base at J, with 12 bases in the middle. The CDR3 DNA sequence: TGTGCCAGCAGCTTAGCGCAAGGGACACAGAACACTGAAGCTTTCTTT. Its protein is CASSLAQGTQNTEAFF.

The gene calls are TRBV6-6 and TRBJ1-5; D remains unclear. The CDR3 extends over 15 amino acids. Trimming removed 6 bases at V and 0 bases at J, with 12 bases between. CDR1 is MNHNY and CDR2 is SVGAGI in the germline V gene (reference sequence). The CDR3 reads CASRKPGVSNQPQHF. The CDR3 coding sequence is TGTGCCAGCAGGAAGCCCGGGGTTAGCAATCAGCCCCAGCATTTT.

V gene TRBV5-6 combines with J gene TRBJ2-7; 9 bases map to TRBD2. Germline CDR1 is SGHDT and CDR2 is YYEEEE. With 4 bases clipped from V and 3 bases from J, the junction kept 5 bases outside the gene matches. This CDR3 contains 14 residues. The CDR3 region is CASSAGTSIYEQYF. The CDR3 region has the DNA TGTGCCAGCAGCGCCGGGACTAGCATCTACGAGCAGTACTTC.

The chain combines TRBV6-5 with TRBJ1-6; tentatively, D is TRBD1 (5 bases). This CDR3 is 13 amino acids long. Germline V gene data show CDR1 as MNHEY and CDR2 as SVGAGI. V was pared by 0 bases and J by 10 bases, with 7 bases between. CDR3 loop: CASSYSRGSPLHF. Here the CDR3 DNA reads TGTGCCAGCAGTTACTCGAGGGGATCACCCCTCCACTTT.

This chain uses TRBV19 with TRBJ2-7; 10 bases fit TRBD2. The CDR3 consists of 15 residues. V shed 6 bases and J 0 bases; nucleotides not matched to a gene: 5. Per the germline V gene, CDR1 is LNHDA and CDR2 is SQIVND (reference sequence). The CDR3 loop is CASRQTSGDSYEQYF. CDR3 nucleotides: TGTGCCAGTAGACAAACTAGCGGGGACTCCTACGAGCAGTACTTC.

This chain connects TRBV25-1 to TRBJ2-3; 10 bases match TRBD2. The length of the CDR3 is 15 residues. The trim removed 4 bases at V and 4 bases at J, leaving 5 bases unmatched. CDR1 and CDR2 from the germline V gene are MGHDK and SYGVNS. In nucleotides, the CDR3 is TGTGCCAGCAGTGGAACTAGCGGGGTGTCAGATACGCAGTATTTT. It encodes CASSGTSGVSDTQYF.

V usage is TRBV4-3 and J usage is TRBJ2-6; TRBD1 is a possible D gene (5 bases). Per the germline V gene, CDR1 is LGHNA and CDR2 is YSLEER. CDR3 length: 18 amino acids. With 4 bases removed from V and 4 bases from J, the gap between germline ends came to 20 bases. The CDR3: CASSPFRQGASGANVLTF. The CDR3 coding sequence is TGCGCCAGCAGCCCCTTCCGGCAGGGCGCCTCCGGGGCCAACGTCCTGACTTTC.

The V and J genes are TRBV7-2 and TRBJ2-7; maybe TRBD1 (5 bases). The V gene's germline CDR1 is SGHTA and CDR2 FQGNSA. V lost 5 bases, J lost 6 bases, and 14 bases lay in between. The CDR3 is 13 residues long. The CDR3 sequence: CASSRNGAGEQYF. The CDR3 coding sequence is TGTGCCAGCAGCAGGAATGGGGCTGGCGAGCAGTACTTC. Drawing the rest from reference TRBV7-2 and TRBJ2-7, the complete variable domain is GAGVSQSPSNKVTEKGKDVELRCDPISGHTALYWYRQSLGQGLEFLIYFQGNSAPDKSGLPSDRFSAERTGGSVSTLTIQRTQQEDSAVYLCASSRNGAGEQYFGPGTRLTVT.

This chain joins TRBV6-6 and TRBJ2-3, with D possibly being TRBD2 (6 bases). The germline V gene has CDR1 MNHNY and CDR2 SVGAGI (reference sequence). Deletions cut 8 bases from V and 3 bases from J, with 18 bases between. The CDR3 covers 15 residues. This chain's CDR3 is CASSRRADGTDTQYF. Written as DNA, the CDR3 is TGTGCCAGCTCAAGGAGGGCCGATGGAACAGATACGCAGTATTTT.

The gene calls are TRBV7-9 and TRBJ2-1; D could derive from TRBD1 or TRBD2 (5 bases each). V lost 5 bases and J 5 bases, leaving 19 bases between the germline ends. This CDR3 comprises 16 residues. Looked up from germline, CDR1 is SEHNR and CDR2 is FQNEAQ (reference sequence). The DNA of the CDR3 is TGTGCCAGCAGCCCGGGACCTTCCAACCCGAACAATGAGCAGTTCTTC. This gives the protein CASSPGPSNPNNEQFF.

This chain uses TRBV4-3 with TRBJ1-1; D uncertain. The germline gives CDR1 LGHNA, CDR2 YSLEER. Trimming shortened V by 5 bases and J by 1 base, and 8 bases separated the two germline ends. The CDR3 spans 13 residues. CDR3 bases: TGCGCCAGCAGCTTACGGGGGAACACTGAAGCTTTCTTT. Encoded protein: CASSLRGNTEAFF.

This clone was observed a handful of times. This chain uses TRBV7-8 with TRBJ2-7; a possible D gene is TRBD2 (5 bases). Trimming shortened V by 1 base and J by 4 bases, and 8 bases separated the two germline ends. Germline CDR1 is SGHVS and CDR2 is FQNEAQ. This CDR3 region has 13 residues. CDR3 residues: CASSLEEAYEQYF. The CDR3 DNA is TGTGCCAGCAGCTTAGAGGAGGCTTACGAGCAGTACTTC.